The entry that follows covers one T cell receptor beta chain sequence. Its specific antigen is unknown. Per-nucleotide qualities are absent, and no much larger clonotype sits a single base away. The sample belongs to a study of blood T cell repertoires in COVID-19 (TCRdb year 2020). Context from the whole study: The collaborator samples originated in the United States, Italy and Spain and spanned the acute and convalescent phases of COVID-19. Sample metadata almost always included a de-identified subject ID, COVID-19 status, age in years and sex. Subjects who had been exposed to COVID-19, were actively infected with it, or had recovered from it provided the deeply sampled blood TCRbeta repertoires that made up the dataset. Where HLA class I and class II types were available, the types were taken from metadata supplied by the sample provider, not from assay-based typing. The repertoires were made available in a free public database intended to serve as a resource for research on the immune response to SARS-CoV-2. The material from the prospective study consisted of cDNA or gDNA derived from T cells, B-cell-depleted T cells, or PBMCs. Samples were obtained from the ongoing ImmuneRACE study (first 160 participants) and from 1,254 subjects provided by 6 global collaborators.

The collaborating institutions used their own protocols to collect whole blood in K2EDTA tubes. For TCRbeta analysis, collaborators shipped samples as frozen whole blood, isolated PBMCs, or DNA extracted from either of those sample types. TCRbeta CDR3 regions were amplified from genomic DNA using the immunoSEQ Assay, a bias-controlled multiplex PCR. Per the source publication's procedure: The number of nucleated cells in each sample was estimated by amplification of reference gene primers within the assay. Sequence reads were collapsed and filtered to measure the absolute abundance of every unique TCRbeta CDR3 rearrangement. For each sample, productive Simpson clonality was calculated as the square root of Simpson's diversity index across productive rearrangements. Imported from immuneACCESS, the table was reduced by TCRdb to in-frame sequences with V and J called. These copies leave out some clones; in studies compared against another copy, an unresolved V gene accounts for under half, and the cause of the remainder is not known. For V, J and clone size, that table is used; D and trimming come from the DNA. Recorded for this sample are around 230,000 clones; roughly 80% of them occurred a single time. The leading ten clones occupy approximately 13% of the sample.

The research as a whole found: The amount of clinical and demographic metadata varied by source and participant and was provided uncurated.

V is clipped by 0 bases and J by 0 bases, and the sequence between their germline boundaries is 15 bases long. The germline V gene (reference sequence) gives CDR1 as PRHDT and CDR2 as FYEKMQ. There are 18 amino acids in the CDR3, from cysteine to phenylalanine inclusive. The entry retains the CDR3 DNA only, 54 bases that are in frame from base 1. The clonotype comes from a woman aged 55-69 years with active or convalescent COVID-19. Sample: peripheral blood. This chain joins TRBV13 to TRBJ1-3, with an unclear D gene assignment. The bases are TGTGCCAGCAGCTTAGGGCGGATGCGGCACTACTCTGGAAACACCATATATTTT. It specifies CASSLGRMRHYSGNTIYF.